These 9 T cell receptor beta chains were all obtained from the same sample, sequenced in a study of blood T cells in healthy people across ages. The authors ran a second PCR of 7 to 11 cycles using a sample-barcoded 5' primer and a J-beta primer mix. TCRdb analysed the 5' RACE reads with MiXCR anew, one entry per CDR3 protein. The table records 1.6 million or so distinct CDR3 sequences, about 35% of them present only once. The sequenced material came from blood. The receptors were gathered from a woman aged 30 to 39 in good health.

The V gene is TRBV4-2, the J gene TRBJ2-5; maybe TRBD2 (5 bases). Trimming took 4 bases from V and 1 from J, leaving 13 bases between them. Germline CDR1 reads LGHNA; CDR2 reads YNFKEQ. CDR3 length: 15 residues. CDR3 in amino acids: CASSPHLSGQETQYF. DNA of the CDR3: TGTGCCAGCAGCCCACACCTCAGCGGCCAAGAGACCCAGTACTTC.

Many counts were recorded for this clonotype. The chain uses TRBV29-1 and TRBJ2-5; perhaps TRBD1 as D (6 bases). Between the trimmed V and J ends, which lost 5 bases and 2 bases, there was a span of 15 bases. The CDR3 runs to 14 residues. The germline gives CDR1 SQVTM, CDR2 ANQGSEA. CDR3 sequence: CSVLVWGPQETQYF. CDR3 in DNA: TGCAGCGTTCTCGTCTGGGGGCCGCAAGAGACCCAGTACTTC.

This chain uses TRBV6-5 with TRBJ2-5; D is possibly TRBD1 (6 bases). The germline V gene has CDR1 MNHEY and CDR2 SVGAGI. This CDR3 is built from 14 residues. Trimming took 2 bases from V and 11 from J, leaving 18 bases between them. CDR3 residues: CASSYGTPYNEQYF. CDR3 DNA: TGTGCCAGCAGTTACGGGACACCCTACAATGAGCAGTACTTC.

The rearrangement links TRBV27 to TRBJ2-3; TRBD2 matches 10 bases. This CDR3 comprises 17 residues. Trimming took 4 bases from V and 0 from J; bases not matched to a gene: 7. Germline V gene data show CDR1 as MNHEY and CDR2 as SMNVEV (reference sequence). The CDR3 loop is CASSSWGLATSTDTQYF. The CDR3, as DNA: TGTGCCAGCAGTTCCTGGGGACTAGCGACCAGCACAGATACGCAGTATTTT.

V and J are TRBV2 and TRBJ1-1, with a possible D match to TRBD1 (6 bases). The germline V gene encodes CDR1 SNHLY and CDR2 FYNNEI. The CDR3 runs 13 residues. Trimming left V 8 bases short and J 1 base short, with 11 bases between. CDR3 sequence reads: CASRTDANTEAFF. As DNA, the CDR3 is TGTGCCAGCCGGACAGATGCGAACACTGAAGCTTTCTTT.

The rearrangement uses TRBV9 and TRBJ2-7; perhaps TRBD2 as D (5 bases). V lost 3 bases, J lost 3 bases, and 13 bases lay in between. Looked up from germline, CDR1 is SGDLS and CDR2 is YYNGEE. This CDR3 is 14 amino acids long. The CDR3 here is CASSAGFGLYEQYF. In DNA form, the CDR3 reads TGTGCCAGCAGCGCAGGATTTGGACTCTACGAGCAGTACTTC.

In its sample, this clonotype was seen a few times. This chain joins TRBV7-8 and TRBJ1-1, with 7 nucleotides matching TRBD1. V lost 5 bases and J lost 1; bases outside the gene matches: 10. The germline V gene has CDR1 SGHVS and CDR2 FQNEAQ. This CDR3 comprises 16 residues. The CDR3 DNA follows: TGTGCCAGCAGCCCAGGGACAGCGATCGAGAACACTGAAGCTTTCTTT. It yields the protein CASSPGTAIENTEAFF. Together with reference TRBV7-8 and TRBJ1-1, the CDR3 gives the full variable domain: GAGVSQSPRYKVAKRGQDVALRCDPISGHVSLFWYQQALGQGPEFLTYFQNEAQLDKSGLPSDRFFAERPEGSVSTLKIQRTQQEDSAVYLCASSPGTAIENTEAFFGQGTRLTVV.

This chain links TRBV28 with TRBJ1-2; unclear D gene. Germline V gene lookup returns CDR1 MDHEN and CDR2 SYDVKM. The CDR3 length is 9 residues. Trimming pared 11 bases from V and 5 bases from J, leaving 6 bases between. In nucleotides, the CDR3 is TGTGCCGCTCTTTATGGCTACACCTTC. Protein: CAALYGYTF.

This chain connects TRBV3-1 to TRBJ1-2; 7 bases line up with TRBD1. The V gene end was trimmed by 3 bases and the J gene end by 8 bases; junction bases not matched to a gene: 9. This CDR3 region has 14 residues. Germline V gives CDR1 LGHDT, CDR2 YNNKEL (reference sequence). CDR3 residues: CASSQGQRKGGYTF. The CDR3, as DNA: TGTGCCAGCAGCCAGGGACAGCGAAAAGGGGGCTACACCTTC.